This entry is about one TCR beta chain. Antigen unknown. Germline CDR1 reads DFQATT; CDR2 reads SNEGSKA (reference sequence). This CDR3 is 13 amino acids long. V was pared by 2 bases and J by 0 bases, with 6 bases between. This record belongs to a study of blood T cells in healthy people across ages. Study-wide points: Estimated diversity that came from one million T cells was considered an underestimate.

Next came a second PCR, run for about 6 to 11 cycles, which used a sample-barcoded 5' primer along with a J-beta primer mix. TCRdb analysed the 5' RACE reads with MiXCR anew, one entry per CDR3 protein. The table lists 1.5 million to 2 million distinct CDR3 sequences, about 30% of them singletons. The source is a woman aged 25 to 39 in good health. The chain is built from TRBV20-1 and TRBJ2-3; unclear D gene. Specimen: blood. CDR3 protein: CSARQDSTDTQYF. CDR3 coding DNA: TGCAGTGCTAGACAGGACAGCACAGATACGCAGTATTTT.